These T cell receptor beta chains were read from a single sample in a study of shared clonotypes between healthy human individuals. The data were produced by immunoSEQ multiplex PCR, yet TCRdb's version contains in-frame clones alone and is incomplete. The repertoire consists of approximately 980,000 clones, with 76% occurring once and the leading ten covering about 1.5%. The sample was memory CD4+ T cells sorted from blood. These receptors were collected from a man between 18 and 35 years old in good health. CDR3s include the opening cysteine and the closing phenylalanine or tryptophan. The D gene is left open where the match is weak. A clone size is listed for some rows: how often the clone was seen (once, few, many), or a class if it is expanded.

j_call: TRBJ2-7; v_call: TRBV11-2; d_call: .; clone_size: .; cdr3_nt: TGTGCCAGCAGCTTAGCCCTTTACGAGCAGTACTTC; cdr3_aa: CASSLALYEQYF
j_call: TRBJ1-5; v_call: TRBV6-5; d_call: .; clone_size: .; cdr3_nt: TGTGCCAGCAGTTACCCGACAGGCCTTGACAATCAGCCCCAGCATTTT; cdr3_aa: CASSYPTGLDNQPQHF
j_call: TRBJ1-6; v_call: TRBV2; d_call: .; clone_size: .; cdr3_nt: TGTGCCAGCAGTAGGAGGGACCCCTCCCTCCACTTT; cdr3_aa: CASSRRDPSLHF
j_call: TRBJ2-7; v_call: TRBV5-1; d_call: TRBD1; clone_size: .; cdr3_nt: TGCGCCAGCAGCTTGGGACAGGGCGGCGAGCAGTACTTC; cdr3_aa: CASSLGQGGEQYF
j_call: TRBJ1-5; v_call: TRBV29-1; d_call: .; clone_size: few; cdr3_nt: TGCAGCGTTGCAGGTGGGTCGCCATTGTCTCCCCAGCATTTT; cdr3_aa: CSVAGGSPLSPQHF
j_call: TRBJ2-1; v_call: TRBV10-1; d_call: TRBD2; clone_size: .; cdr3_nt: TGCGCCAGCAGTCCATTAGCGGGAGTAAACAATGAGCAGTTCTTC; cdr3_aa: CASSPLAGVNNEQFF
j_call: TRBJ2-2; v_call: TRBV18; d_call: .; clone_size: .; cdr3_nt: TGTGCCAGCTCTCCCCGTTTGGGAGACACCGGGGAGCTGTTTTTT; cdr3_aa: CASSPRLGDTGELFF
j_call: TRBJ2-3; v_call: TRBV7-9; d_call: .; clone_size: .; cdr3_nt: TGTGCCAGCAGCCAAGATTTTGGGTTAGATACGCAGTATTTT; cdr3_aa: CASSQDFGLDTQYF
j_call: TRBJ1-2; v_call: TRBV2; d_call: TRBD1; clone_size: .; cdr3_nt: TGTGCCAGGTTACCGACAGGGAGCCCTTCCTTC; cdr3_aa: CARLPTGSPSF
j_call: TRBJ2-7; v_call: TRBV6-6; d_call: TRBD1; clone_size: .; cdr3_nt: TGTGCCAGCAGTTACTTTGGGACAGCGGATTCCTACGAGCAGTACTTC; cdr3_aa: CASSYFGTADSYEQYF
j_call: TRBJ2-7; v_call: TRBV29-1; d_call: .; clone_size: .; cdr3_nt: TGCAGCGTGACAGGAACCTACGAGCAGTACTTC; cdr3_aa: CSVTGTYEQYF
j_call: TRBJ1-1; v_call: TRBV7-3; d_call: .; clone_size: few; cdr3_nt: TGTGCCAGCAGCTTAAGGGGGGGCACTGAAGCTTTCTTT; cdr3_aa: CASSLRGGTEAFF
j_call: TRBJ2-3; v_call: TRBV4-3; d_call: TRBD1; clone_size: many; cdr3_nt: TGCGCCAGCAGCCAAGATTTAGGACAGGTGGCCACAGATACGCAGTATTTT; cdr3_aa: CASSQDLGQVATDTQYF
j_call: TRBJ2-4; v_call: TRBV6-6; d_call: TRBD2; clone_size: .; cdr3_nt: TGTGCCACGTGTCTAGCGGGTACAGCCAAAAACATTCAGTACTTC; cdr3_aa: CATCLAGTAKNIQYF
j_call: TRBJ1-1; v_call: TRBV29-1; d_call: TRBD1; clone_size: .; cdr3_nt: TGCAGCGTTGAAGTCCCGGGACAGAAAAACACTGAAGCTTTCTTT; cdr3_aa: CSVEVPGQKNTEAFF
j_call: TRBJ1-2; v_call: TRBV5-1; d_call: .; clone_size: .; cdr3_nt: TGCGCCAGCAGCGTGACGACGGCGAGTTACTATGGCTACACCTTC; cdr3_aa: CASSVTTASYYGYTF
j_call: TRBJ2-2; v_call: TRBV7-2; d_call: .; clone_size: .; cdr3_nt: TGTGCCAGCAGCTTAGGAAACGCGGGAACCGGGGAGCTGTTTTTT; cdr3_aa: CASSLGNAGTGELFF
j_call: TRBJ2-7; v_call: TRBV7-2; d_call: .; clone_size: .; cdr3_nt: TGTGCCAGCAGCCGCCAGACTAATACCTACGAGCAGTACTTC; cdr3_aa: CASSRQTNTYEQYF
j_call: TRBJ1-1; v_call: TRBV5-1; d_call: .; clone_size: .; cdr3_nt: TGCGCCAGCAGCTTGGGGCAAGCAAACACTGAAGCTTTCTTT; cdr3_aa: CASSLGQANTEAFF
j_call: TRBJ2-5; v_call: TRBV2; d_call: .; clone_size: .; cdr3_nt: TGTGCCAGCAGGAACGCAGGGAGTCCCCAAGAGACCCAGTACTTC; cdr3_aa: CASRNAGSPQETQYF
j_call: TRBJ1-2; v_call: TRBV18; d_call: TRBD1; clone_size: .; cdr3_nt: TGTGCCAGCTCACCACGTCAGGGGGCAAGTGACTATGGCTACACCTTC; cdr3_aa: CASSPRQGASDYGYTF
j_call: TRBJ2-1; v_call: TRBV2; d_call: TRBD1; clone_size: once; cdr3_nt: TGTGCCAGCAGATCCGGGACAGGGGCCTACAATGAGCAGTTCTTC; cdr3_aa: CASRSGTGAYNEQFF
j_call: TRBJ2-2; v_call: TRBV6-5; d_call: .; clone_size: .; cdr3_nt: TGTGCCAGCAGTTCGGGACTTTTGGACGGGGAGCTGTTTTTT; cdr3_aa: CASSSGLLDGELFF